Listed below are T cell receptor beta chains from one sample, sequenced in a study of blood T cell repertoires in COVID-19. Profiling relied on immunoSEQ multiplex PCR, and the TCRdb table lists in-frame clones only, not all of them. The sample yields roughly 300,000 clones, around 86% seen once. Sequenced input: peripheral blood. The receptors here all came from a woman between 35 and 50 years old who had recovered from COVID-19. Both conserved end residues are part of each CDR3. Fields, in order: CDR3 DNA, CDR3 protein, D gene, J gene, V gene, CDR3 length, clone size. A D gene is named only where the DNA matches it firmly. Clone size is given for some rows only: seen once, a few or many times, or a class if the clone is expanded.

CDR3 DNA: TGTGCCAGTAGTAACAGAATGAACACTGAAGCTTTCTTT; CDR3 protein: CASSNRMNTEAFF; D gene: -; J gene: TRBJ1-1; V gene: TRBV19; CDR3 length: 13; clone size: -
CDR3 DNA: TGTGCCAGCACCAAACGACAGGTGAACTATGAGCAGTTCTTC; CDR3 protein: CASTKRQVNYEQFF; D gene: -; J gene: TRBJ2-1; V gene: TRBV2; CDR3 length: 14; clone size: -
CDR3 DNA: TGTGCCAGCAGCTCAATCCCGACGGGTGACACTGAAGCTTTCTTT; CDR3 protein: CASSSIPTGDTEAFF; D gene: -; J gene: TRBJ1-1; V gene: TRBV5-5; CDR3 length: 15; clone size: -
CDR3 DNA: TGCGCCAGCAGCTCCCCCGTAGAAAACATTCAGTACTTC; CDR3 protein: CASSSPVENIQYF; D gene: -; J gene: TRBJ2-4; V gene: TRBV5-1; CDR3 length: 13; clone size: few
CDR3 DNA: TGTGCCAGCAGCGATCCGGAGGGCCCCCGACCTCGAGCAGAGTACTTC; CDR3 protein: CASSDPEGPRPRAEYF; D gene: -; J gene: TRBJ2-7; V gene: TRBV28; CDR3 length: 16; clone size: -
CDR3 DNA: TGTGCCTGGTCGGGGGGCCGCTACAATGAGCAGTTCTTC; CDR3 protein: CAWSGGRYNEQFF; D gene: -; J gene: TRBJ2-1; V gene: TRBV30; CDR3 length: 13; clone size: -
CDR3 DNA: TGTGCCAGCAGAAACCAGGGAGGGGAAGGTAATGAAAAACTGTTTTTT; CDR3 protein: CASRNQGGEGNEKLFF; D gene: -; J gene: TRBJ1-4; V gene: TRBV19; CDR3 length: 16; clone size: -
CDR3 DNA: TGTGCCAGCAGCCGACAGGGAGGTGTTTACGAGCAGTACTTC; CDR3 protein: CASSRQGGVYEQYF; D gene: -; J gene: TRBJ2-7; V gene: TRBV14; CDR3 length: 14; clone size: few
CDR3 DNA: TGTGCCAGTAGTATATGGGGGGGAGGCACTGAAGCTTTCTTT; CDR3 protein: CASSIWGGGTEAFF; D gene: -; J gene: TRBJ1-1; V gene: TRBV19; CDR3 length: 14; clone size: -
CDR3 DNA: TGCGCCAGCAGCCCGCAGGGTGGTACGCAGTATTTT; CDR3 protein: CASSPQGGTQYF; D gene: -; J gene: TRBJ2-3; V gene: TRBV5-1; CDR3 length: 12; clone size: -
CDR3 DNA: TGTGCCAGCAGCCATTTTAGCGGAGATACGCAGTATTTT; CDR3 protein: CASSHFSGDTQYF; D gene: -; J gene: TRBJ2-3; V gene: TRBV5-4; CDR3 length: 13; clone size: -
CDR3 DNA: TGTGCCAGCTCTCCCGACACGTACAATGAGCAGTTCTTC; CDR3 protein: CASSPDTYNEQFF; D gene: -; J gene: TRBJ2-1; V gene: TRBV18; CDR3 length: 13; clone size: -
CDR3 DNA: TGTGCCAGCAGTGCCTCTCAGGGGCGGCGCAATCAGCCCCAGCATTTT; CDR3 protein: CASSASQGRRNQPQHF; D gene: -; J gene: TRBJ1-5; V gene: TRBV6-6; CDR3 length: 16; clone size: -
CDR3 DNA: TGTGCCAGCAGCTCCAGGGGGCGAACTGAAGCTTTCTTT; CDR3 protein: CASSSRGRTEAFF; D gene: TRBD1; J gene: TRBJ1-1; V gene: TRBV11-3; CDR3 length: 13; clone size: -
CDR3 DNA: TGTGCCAGCTCACCTAGGGGGCATAGCAATCAGCCCCAGCATTTT; CDR3 protein: CASSPRGHSNQPQHF; D gene: TRBD1; J gene: TRBJ1-5; V gene: TRBV18; CDR3 length: 15; clone size: -
CDR3 DNA: TGTGCCATCAGTGAGGTGGGGGACAGGGACTTCGACGAGCAGTACTTC; CDR3 protein: CAISEVGDRDFDEQYF; D gene: TRBD1; J gene: TRBJ2-7; V gene: TRBV10-3; CDR3 length: 16; clone size: -
CDR3 DNA: TGTGCCAGCAGGGCGGACACAGATACGCAGTATTTT; CDR3 protein: CASRADTDTQYF; D gene: -; J gene: TRBJ2-3; V gene: TRBV2; CDR3 length: 12; clone size: -
CDR3 DNA: TGCGCCAGCAGCACCGACCTCGGGGACTACAATGAGCAGTTCTTC; CDR3 protein: CASSTDLGDYNEQFF; D gene: -; J gene: TRBJ2-1; V gene: TRBV5-1; CDR3 length: 15; clone size: -
CDR3 DNA: TGTGCCTGGAGTTCCAGGGTGAACACTGAAGCTTTCTTT; CDR3 protein: CAWSSRVNTEAFF; D gene: -; J gene: TRBJ1-1; V gene: TRBV30; CDR3 length: 13; clone size: -
CDR3 DNA: TGCAGCGTTCTTGAGGGCTGGGGCACTGAAGCTTTCTTT; CDR3 protein: CSVLEGWGTEAFF; D gene: -; J gene: TRBJ1-1; V gene: TRBV29-1; CDR3 length: 13; clone size: -
CDR3 DNA: TGTGCCAGCAGCTTGGACAGCCATAGATCAACTAATGAAAAACTGTTTTTT; CDR3 protein: CASSLDSHRSTNEKLFF; D gene: -; J gene: TRBJ1-4; V gene: TRBV5-5; CDR3 length: 17; clone size: -
CDR3 DNA: TGTGCCATCAGTGGACTAGCGGGGGGGACCTCCTACGAGCAGTACTTC; CDR3 protein: CAISGLAGGTSYEQYF; D gene: TRBD2; J gene: TRBJ2-7; V gene: TRBV10-3; CDR3 length: 16; clone size: -
CDR3 DNA: TGTGCCAGCAGTTTAGTGAACACCGGGGAGCTGTTTTTT; CDR3 protein: CASSLVNTGELFF; D gene: -; J gene: TRBJ2-2; V gene: TRBV5-6; CDR3 length: 13; clone size: -
CDR3 DNA: TGTGCCAGCAGACTCAATAAGGTAGCGGGGGCGGACACCGGGGAGCTGTTTTTT; CDR3 protein: CASRLNKVAGADTGELFF; D gene: -; J gene: TRBJ2-2; V gene: TRBV21-1; CDR3 length: 18; clone size: -
CDR3 DNA: TGCGCCAGCAGCTTGGGCCCCGAAGGGAGTGGAATTCAGTACTTC; CDR3 protein: CASSLGPEGSGIQYF; D gene: -; J gene: TRBJ2-4; V gene: TRBV5-1; CDR3 length: 15; clone size: -
CDR3 DNA: TGCGCCAGCAGCTGGAAAGACATGAACACTGAAGCTTTCTTT; CDR3 protein: CASSWKDMNTEAFF; D gene: -; J gene: TRBJ1-1; V gene: TRBV5-1; CDR3 length: 14; clone size: -
CDR3 DNA: TGTGCCAGCAGTGAGCCGGGACTAGCGGGGGGAAACGGTGAGCAGTTCTTC; CDR3 protein: CASSEPGLAGGNGEQFF; D gene: TRBD2; J gene: TRBJ2-1; V gene: TRBV25-1; CDR3 length: 17; clone size: -
CDR3 DNA: TGTGCCAGCAGTTGGACTGCACTAGCCAAAAACATTCAGTACTTC; CDR3 protein: CASSWTALAKNIQYF; D gene: -; J gene: TRBJ2-4; V gene: TRBV6-5; CDR3 length: 15; clone size: -
CDR3 DNA: TGCGCCAGCAGCTTGGGTCCAGGGATTAACTATGGCTACACCTTC; CDR3 protein: CASSLGPGINYGYTF; D gene: -; J gene: TRBJ1-2; V gene: TRBV5-1; CDR3 length: 15; clone size: -
CDR3 DNA: TGTGCCAGTAGTGCCAGACTAGCGAATGAGCAGTTCTTC; CDR3 protein: CASSARLANEQFF; D gene: TRBD2; J gene: TRBJ2-1; V gene: TRBV19; CDR3 length: 13; clone size: -
CDR3 DNA: TGTGCCAGCAGCTTCTACTTCTACAGGGGCGGCACTGAAGCTTTCTTT; CDR3 protein: CASSFYFYRGGTEAFF; D gene: TRBD1; J gene: TRBJ1-1; V gene: TRBV7-3; CDR3 length: 16; clone size: -
CDR3 DNA: TGTGCCAGCAGCCCGGGGACAGGGGAAACCGGGGAGCTGTTTTTT; CDR3 protein: CASSPGTGETGELFF; D gene: TRBD1; J gene: TRBJ2-2; V gene: TRBV7-2; CDR3 length: 15; clone size: -
CDR3 DNA: TGTGCCAGTCACAGGGGATGGGGCAATCAGCCCCAGCATTTT; CDR3 protein: CASHRGWGNQPQHF; D gene: TRBD1; J gene: TRBJ1-5; V gene: TRBV7-8; CDR3 length: 14; clone size: -
CDR3 DNA: TGTGCCATCAGGACGAGACAGGGGGACTCCGGAAACACCATATATTTT; CDR3 protein: CAIRTRQGDSGNTIYF; D gene: TRBD1; J gene: TRBJ1-3; V gene: TRBV10-3; CDR3 length: 16; clone size: -
CDR3 DNA: TGCGCCATCCCCTACTATTATTCACCCCTCCACTTT; CDR3 protein: CAIPYYYSPLHF; D gene: -; J gene: TRBJ1-6; V gene: TRBV10-1; CDR3 length: 12; clone size: once
CDR3 DNA: TGTGCCAGCAGATTCGCGGGGGACGGCTCCTACGAGCAGTACTTC; CDR3 protein: CASRFAGDGSYEQYF; D gene: TRBD2; J gene: TRBJ2-7; V gene: TRBV5-4; CDR3 length: 15; clone size: few
CDR3 DNA: TGTGCCAGCAGTCTCCGGGGGGACCCCCTCTACGAGCAGTACTTC; CDR3 protein: CASSLRGDPLYEQYF; D gene: TRBD2; J gene: TRBJ2-7; V gene: TRBV5-8; CDR3 length: 15; clone size: -
CDR3 DNA: TGTGCCAGCAGCCAAACTTGGCAGGCCTATGGCTACACCTTC; CDR3 protein: CASSQTWQAYGYTF; D gene: -; J gene: TRBJ1-2; V gene: TRBV16; CDR3 length: 14; clone size: -